This TCR beta chain was documented in a study of blood T cell repertoires in COVID-19. Study-wide background: Material from acute and convalescent COVID-19 was sourced from the United States, Italy and Spain. From T cells, B-cell-depleted T cells, or PBMCs came the material, which was cDNA or gDNA.

Original data processing: Quantification of nucleated cells was approximated via reference gene primer amplification. The protocol was immunoSEQ multiplex PCR, while the TCRdb copy is restricted to in-frame clones and leaves out a portion. V and J calls and clone size are copied from that table; D and trimming were computed from the DNA. The sample records under 300,000 clones, 70% to 90% being singletons. This CDR3 spans 18 amino acids. Germline trimming cut 6 bases from V and 0 bases from J; bases unmatched to any gene: 7. The germline V gene has CDR1 SGHNT and CDR2 YENEEA. This sequence joins TRBV11-3 and TRBJ2-6, with 11 bases matching TRBD1. The material sequenced was peripheral blood. This receptor was identified in a woman aged 35 to 49 who had recovered from COVID-19. The CDR3 loop is CASSFGQGASSGANVLTF. The CDR3 DNA reads as TGTGCCAGCAGTTTCGGACAGGGGGCTTCCTCTGGGGCCAACGTCCTGACTTTC.